Shown below are 32 T cell receptor beta chains from a single sample sequenced in a study of vaccination and CD4 T cells after COVID-19. Stated treatment: approximately 11-day PBMC culture with coronavirus spike peptide pools or control peptides (ViraFEST assay). Sequenced with the Oncomine TCR Beta short-read assay was DNA taken from cultured CD4+ T cells. Via MiXCR, TCRdb re-called the PCR reads, giving one row per CDR3 protein. The sample lists around 12,000 distinct CDR3 sequences, roughly 54% seen once, with around 16% in the top ten. For these TCRs, the target antigens are not known. The sequencing sample was made of CD4+ T cells from blood, cultured in vitro. The source is a human donor who had recovered from COVID-19.

The V and J genes are TRBV10-3 and TRBJ2-3; no clear D. Trimming shortened V by 2 bases and J by 5 bases, and 2 bases separated the two germline ends. This CDR3 contains 11 residues. Germline assignment: CDR1 ENHRY and CDR2 SYGVKD. The CDR3 loop reads CAISEGDTQYF. For the CDR3, the DNA is TGTGCCATCAGTGAGGGAGATACGCAGTATTTT.

The chain carries TRBV7-3 and TRBJ2-7; TRBD1 or TRBD2 may be the D gene (6 bases each). Germline V gives CDR1 SGHTA, CDR2 FQGTGA. This CDR3 has 15 amino acids. Trimming removed 8 bases at V and 0 bases at J, with 17 bases between. The CDR3 protein is CASGSGAVGSYEQYF. The CDR3, as DNA: TGTGCCAGCGGGTCGGGGGCCGTTGGCTCCTACGAGCAGTACTTC. The full variable domain, with the rest looked up from reference TRBV7-3 and TRBJ2-7, is GAGVSQTPSNKVTEKGKYVELRCDPISGHTALYWYRQSLGQGPEFLIYFQGTGAADDSGLPNDRFFAVRPEGSVSTLKIQRTERGDSAVYLCASGSGAVGSYEQYFGPGTRLTVT.

V and J are TRBV5-1 and TRBJ2-5; the D gene is possibly TRBD1 (5 bases). This CDR3 region has 16 residues. Trimming removed 4 bases at V and 5 bases at J, with 21 bases between. From germline, CDR1 is SGHRS and CDR2 YFSETQ. The chain's CDR3 is CASSGIGTGLGETQYF. The CDR3 coding sequence is TGCGCCAGCAGCGGGATTGGAACAGGTTTAGGGGAGACCCAGTACTTC.

This clonotype showed up just once. The V gene is TRBV27, the J gene TRBJ2-7; 10 positions agree with TRBD2. Trimming at V came to 2 bases and at J to 0 bases, leaving 4 bases not matched to a gene. This CDR3 region has 16 residues. CDR1 is MNHEY, CDR2 SMNVEV, per germline (reference sequence). Written as DNA, the CDR3 is TGTGCCAGCAGTTTAGGTAGCGGGAGGATCTCCTACGAGCAGTACTTC. Residues: CASSLGSGRISYEQYF.

This chain connects TRBV20-1 to TRBJ2-2; D is unresolved. V lost 3 bases and J 4 bases, leaving 12 bases between the germline ends. CDR3 length equals 14 residues. CDR1 is DFQATT, CDR2 SNEGSKA, per germline (reference sequence). CDR3 amino acids: CSASFGQFTGELFF. DNA of the CDR3: TGCAGTGCTAGTTTTGGGCAGTTCACCGGGGAGCTGTTTTTT.

The chain carries TRBV6-2 or TRBV6-3 and TRBJ1-1, with 8 positions matching TRBD1. V dropped 5 bases and J dropped 3; count of bases not matched to a gene: 5. The CDR3 is 14 amino acids. Germline CDR1 MNHEY, CDR2 SVGEGT. The CDR3 loop reads CASSQEDRDTEAFF. The DNA of the CDR3 is TGTGCCAGCAGTCAGGAGGACAGGGACACTGAAGCTTTCTTT.

The chain employs TRBV2 and TRBJ1-1; 7 bases align to TRBD1. Germline V gene data show CDR1 as SNHLY and CDR2 as FYNNEI. J lost 1 base, V lost 2 bases, and 1 base had no gene match. The CDR3 consists of 14 residues. In nucleotides, the CDR3 is TGTGCCAGCAGTGAAAGGACAGGGAACACTGAAGCTTTCTTT. It encodes CASSERTGNTEAFF.

This clonotype was counted a few times. Sequence at one end of the junction differs from germline and may be a read error. The V call is TRBV7-7, the J call TRBJ2-2; D unclear. Germline lookup yields CDR1 SSHAT and CDR2 FNYEAQ (reference sequence). This CDR3 contains 13 residues. The CDR3 DNA follows: TGTGCTAGCAGCCGAGTTGGCACCGGGGAGCTGTTTTTT. It encodes CASSRVGTGELFF.

The chain joins TRBV6-1 to TRBJ2-3; 9 positions agree with TRBD1. The germline gives CDR1 MNHNS, CDR2 SASEGT. The CDR3 spans 18 residues. The trim removed 6 bases at V and 2 bases at J, leaving 15 bases unmatched. The DNA for the CDR3 is TGTGCCAGCAGCCCTTTCCCCATAACAGGGGGCGACACAGATACGCAGTATTTT. This encodes CASSPFPITGGDTDTQYF.

V gene TRBV30 combines with J gene TRBJ2-5, with D possibly TRBD1 on 5 matching bases. The V and J ends lost 4 bases and 4 bases respectively, with 10 bases between them. Germline CDR1 reads GTSNPN; CDR2 reads SVGIG (reference sequence). This CDR3 comprises 12 residues. The CDR3 DNA is TGTGCCTGGAACCATCAGGGAGAGACCCAGTACTTC. Protein product: CAWNHQGETQYF. The complete variable domain, with remaining parts taken from reference TRBV30 and TRBJ2-5, reads SQTIHQWPATLVQPVGSPLSLECTVEGTSNPNLYWYRQAAGRGLQLLFYSVGIGQISSEVPQNLSASRPQDRQFILSSKKLLLSDSGFYLCAWNHQGETQYFGPGTRLLVL.

This clonotype showed up just a few times. The genes are TRBV24-1 and TRBJ2-3; the match to TRBD2 covers 8 bases. V shed 5 bases and J 6 bases; nucleotides not matched to a gene: 9. The CDR3 has 15 residues. The germline V gene has CDR1 KGHDR and CDR2 SFDVKD. CDR3 residues: CATSAPEAGVDTQYF. The CDR3 DNA reads TGTGCCACCAGTGCCCCTGAAGCGGGAGTGGATACGCAGTATTTT.

The sample holds a few counts of this clonotype. The chain carries TRBV27 and TRBJ1-2, with D uncertain. The CDR3 has 15 amino acids. Germline lookup yields CDR1 MNHEY and CDR2 SMNVEV (reference sequence). V was pared by 2 bases and J by 7 bases, with 17 bases between. The CDR3 DNA reads TGTGCCAGCAGTTTAGGCCGCCCGGGGAACGGTGGCTACACCTTC. It translates to CASSLGRPGNGGYTF.

J is TRBJ2-7 and V is TRBV4-1; TRBD2 matches 11 bases. This CDR3 is built from 15 residues. The germline V gene encodes CDR1 MGHRA and CDR2 YSYEKL. V lost 3 bases and J lost 4; bases outside the gene matches: 5. CDR3 DNA sequence: TGCGCCAGCAGCCAGGCCGGGACTAGCGGATACGAGCAGTACTTC. It codes for CASSQAGTSGYEQYF.

The rearrangement uses TRBV6-5 and TRBJ2-5; TRBD1 matches 12 bases. The CDR3 runs 17 residues. Germline V CDR1 and CDR2: MNHEY, SVGAGI. Trimming at V came to 2 bases and at J to 5 bases, leaving 9 bases not matched to a gene. CDR3: CASSYAPGQGAGETQYF. CDR3 nucleotides: TGTGCCAGCAGTTACGCTCCGGGACAGGGGGCGGGGGAGACCCAGTACTTC.

The J gene is TRBJ1-1, the V gene TRBV29-1; possible D gene TRBD1, 6 bases. This CDR3 is built from 14 residues. Germline V gives CDR1 SQVTM, CDR2 ANQGSEA. V was trimmed by 6 bases and J by 4 bases, leaving 18 bases between them. CDR3 in amino acids: CSVSGGGPGTEAFF. Here the CDR3 DNA reads TGCAGCGTCTCCGGGGGGGGGCCGGGCACTGAAGCTTTCTTT.

V gene TRBV30 combines with J gene TRBJ1-6, with D maybe TRBD1 (5 bases). The CDR3 loop spans 13 amino acids. CDR1 is GTSNPN, CDR2 SVGIG, per germline (reference sequence). V was trimmed by 4 bases and J by 10 bases, leaving 14 bases between them. The CDR3 here is CAWKGGGDSPLHF. The DNA for the CDR3 is TGTGCCTGGAAAGGTGGGGGTGACTCACCCCTCCACTTT.

This chain links TRBV20-1 with TRBJ1-5; maybe TRBD1 (6 bases). Trimming took off 6 bases at V and 11 bases at J, with 17 bases between the two ends. The CDR3 has 12 residues. Germline loops: CDR1 DFQATT, CDR2 SNEGSKA (reference sequence). CDR3 coding DNA: TGCAGTGCAAGGGGGGCTGCCCGATCCCAGCATTTT. Residues: CSARGAARSQHF.

In this sample, this clonotype turned up once. The rearrangement uses TRBV4-1 and TRBJ2-1; 7 nucleotides match TRBD2. With V trimmed by 0 bases and J by 6 bases, 2 bases remained unmatched. The CDR3 covers 14 residues. CDR1 and CDR2 from the germline V gene are MGHRA and YSYEKL. The CDR3: CASSQDPGGNEQFF. The CDR3 bases are TGCGCCAGCAGCCAAGATCCGGGGGGCAATGAGCAGTTCTTC.

The V and J genes are TRBV6-1 and TRBJ2-7; 12 bases map to TRBD2. Germline V gene sequence: CDR1 MNHNS, CDR2 SASEGT. The CDR3 runs to 14 residues. V lost 6 bases to trimming and J lost 5 bases; unmatched junction nucleotides: 5. The CDR3: CASSLAGGPHEQYF. CDR3 in DNA: TGTGCCAGCAGCCTAGCGGGAGGGCCCCACGAGCAGTACTTC.

The chain carries TRBV7-2 and TRBJ2-3; 8 nucleotides align to TRBD1. V shed 1 base and J 2 bases; nucleotides not matched to a gene: 2. In germline, CDR1 is SGHTA, CDR2 FQGNSA. The CDR3 is 15 amino acids. This CDR3 reads CASSLGTGHTDTQYF. The CDR3, as DNA: TGTGCCAGCAGCTTAGGGACAGGGCACACAGATACGCAGTATTTT.

The rearrangement links TRBV10-3 to TRBJ1-2, with D possibly TRBD1 on 5 matching bases. V was clipped by 0 bases and J by 5 bases, with 7 bases between them. CDR1 is ENHRY and CDR2 is SYGVKD in the germline V gene. This CDR3 is built from 13 residues. Here the CDR3 DNA reads TGTGCCATCAGTGAGTCCAGGGATTATGGCTACACCTTC. It encodes CAISESRDYGYTF.

The chain links TRBV20-1 to TRBJ1-1; D call uncertain. Germline V lookup: CDR1 DFQATT, CDR2 SNEGSKA (reference sequence). V gave up 0 bases and J gave up 1 base, with 6 bases separating them. This CDR3 comprises 13 residues. The CDR3 DNA reads as TGCAGTGCTAGAGAAGGAGCGAACACTGAAGCTTTCTTT. It codes for CSAREGANTEAFF.

This clonotype was observed a handful of times. This chain uses TRBV18 with TRBJ1-1, with D possibly TRBD1 on 6 matching bases. The germline CDR1 and CDR2 sequences are KGHSH and LQKENI. CDR3 size: 13 residues. Deletions cut 2 bases from V and 12 bases from J, with 16 bases between. In nucleotides, the CDR3 is TGTGCCAGCTCACCAAACAGGGAGGGTCAAACTTTCTTT. This gives the protein CASSPNREGQTFF.

The sample holds a few counts of this clonotype. The chain couples TRBV20-1 to TRBJ1-5, with D perhaps TRBD1 (5 bases). The V gene's germline CDR1 is DFQATT and CDR2 SNEGSKA (reference sequence). This CDR3 contains 13 residues. Trimming took 3 bases from V and 2 from J, leaving 8 bases between them. The CDR3 region is CSARDNGNQPQHF. The CDR3 coding sequence is TGCAGTGCTAGGGACAACGGCAATCAGCCCCAGCATTTT.

CDR3 sequence: CASSLARIDYGYTF. CDR3 nucleotide sequence: TGTGCCAGCAGCTTGGCTAGGATCGACTATGGCTACACCTTC. The chain combines TRBV5-4 with TRBJ1-2, with D uncertain. V was clipped by 0 bases and J by 3 bases, with 9 bases between them. Germline V gene lookup returns CDR1 SGHNT and CDR2 YYREEE (reference sequence). The CDR3 extends over 14 amino acids. The full variable domain, with the rest looked up from reference TRBV5-4 and TRBJ1-2, is ETGVTQSPTHLIKTRGQQVTLRCSSQSGHNTVSWYQQALGQGPQFIFQYYREEENGRGNFPPRFSGLQFPNYSSELNVNALELDDSALYLCASSLARIDYGYTFGSGTRLTVV.

V is TRBV10-3 and J is TRBJ2-5; the D gene is possibly TRBD2 (5 bases). CDR3 length: 18 residues. Germline V gene lookup returns CDR1 ENHRY and CDR2 SYGVKD. Trimming pared 3 bases from V and 5 bases from J, leaving 25 bases between. The CDR3 spells CAISERAGLPLPGETQYF. CDR3 sequence (DNA): TGTGCCATCAGTGAACGCGCGGGCCTCCCTCTCCCGGGGGAGACCCAGTACTTC.

The V and J genes are TRBV29-1 and TRBJ2-7; 8 bases are shared with TRBD2. V was clipped by 6 bases and J by 6 bases; unmatched bases: 16. The CDR3 has 15 amino acids. Germline assignment: CDR1 SQVTM and CDR2 ANQGSEA. CDR3 loop: CSVGLAMSPTSEQYF. CDR3 nucleotides: TGCAGCGTAGGACTAGCCATGTCCCCCACCTCCGAGCAGTACTTC.

The chain employs TRBV5-4 and TRBJ2-1; D not resolved. CDR1 is SGHNT, CDR2 YYREEE, per germline (reference sequence). V lost 1 base and J lost 2, with 13 bases in between. This CDR3 is 16 amino acids long. The CDR3 DNA reads as TGTGCCAGCAGCTTGTCTTCGGGCCGAACCTACAATGAGCAGTTCTTC. Amino acid sequence: CASSLSSGRTYNEQFF.

The chain recombines TRBV7-2 with TRBJ2-7; TRBD2 matches 7 bases. The J segment lost 6 bases and the V segment lost 5 bases, leaving 7 bases of the junction unmatched. The CDR3 length is 13 residues. CDR1 and CDR2 from the germline V gene are SGHTA and FQGNSA. The CDR3 protein is CASSLAGAGEQYF. The CDR3 nucleotides are TGTGCCAGCAGCCTGGCGGGAGCGGGCGAGCAGTACTTC.

This clonotype was counted once. The chain combines TRBV21-1 with TRBJ2-7; no check of the table's D call, TRBD1, against the DNA was made. TRBV21-1 is a pseudogene locus. The CDR3 is made up of 16 amino acids. The CDR3 nucleotides read TGTGCCAGCAGTAAGAGAGTGTCCTGGGGTTCGTTCGAGCAGTACTTC. This gives the protein CASSKRVSWGSFEQYF.

This clonotype was seen a single time. The chain recombines TRBV5-6 with TRBJ1-2; D is unclear. The CDR3 runs 17 residues. The germline gives CDR1 SGHDT, CDR2 YYEEEE. Trimming stripped 1 base from V and 3 bases from J, with 19 bases between. The CDR3 nucleotides are TGTGCCAGCAGCTTGTGGAAGGGAGCAACCTCTGACTATGGCTACACCTTC. This translates into CASSLWKGATSDYGYTF. The full variable domain, its missing parts supplied by reference TRBV5-6 and TRBJ1-2, is DAGVTQSPTHLIKTRGQQVTLRCSPKSGHDTVSWYQQALGQGPQFIFQYYEEEERQRGNFPDRFSGHQFPNYSSELNVNALLLGDSALYLCASSLWKGATSDYGYTFGSGTRLTVV.

V is TRBV20-1 and J is TRBJ2-5; D uncertain. Trimming shortened V by 3 bases and J by 0 bases, and 14 bases separated the two germline ends. The CDR3 spans 15 residues. Germline V CDR1 and CDR2: DFQATT, SNEGSKA (reference sequence). CDR3 amino acids: CSASGAATDQETQYF. CDR3 nucleotide sequence: TGCAGTGCTAGCGGCGCCGCCACGGACCAAGAGACCCAGTACTTC.